This T cell receptor beta chain stems from a study of CD8+CD57+ T cells in acquired aplastic anemia. Across the whole study: The DNA of sorted CD4+ and CD8+ cells averaged roughly 3.2 ug.

Genomic DNA, serving as template, underwent TCR beta VDJ and CDR3 profiling. MiXCR, applied by TCRdb to the reads, yields one record per CDR3 protein. Here the sample spans about 210,000 distinct CDR3 sequences, over 60% being singletons. This CDR3 contains 13 residues. Germline CDR1 reads MGHDK; CDR2 reads SYGVNS. V lost 1 base, J lost 6 bases, and 10 bases lay in between. This TCR came from a human donor in good health. The sequencing input was sorted CD4+, CD8+, or CD8+CD57+ T cells (not recorded which) from PBMCs. The chain recombines TRBV25-1 with TRBJ2-7; D is perhaps TRBD1 (6 bases). The CDR3, as DNA: TGTGCCAGCAGTGAATTAGGGGGAAGCGAGCAGTACTTC. Its protein is CASSELGGSEQYF.